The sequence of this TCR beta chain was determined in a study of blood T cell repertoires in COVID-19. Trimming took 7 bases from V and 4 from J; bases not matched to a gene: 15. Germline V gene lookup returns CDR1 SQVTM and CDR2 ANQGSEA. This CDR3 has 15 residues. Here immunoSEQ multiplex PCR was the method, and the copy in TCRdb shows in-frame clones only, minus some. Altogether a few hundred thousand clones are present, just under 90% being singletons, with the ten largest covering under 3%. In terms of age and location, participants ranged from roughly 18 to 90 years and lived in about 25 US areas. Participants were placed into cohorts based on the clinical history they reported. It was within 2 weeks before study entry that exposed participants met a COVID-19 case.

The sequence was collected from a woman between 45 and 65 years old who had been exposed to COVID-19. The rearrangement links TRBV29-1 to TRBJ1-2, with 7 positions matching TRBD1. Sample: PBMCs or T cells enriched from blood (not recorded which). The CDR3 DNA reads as TGCAGCGCCGAATTGACAGGGCCTACGATCTATGGCTACACCTTC. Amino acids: CSAELTGPTIYGYTF.